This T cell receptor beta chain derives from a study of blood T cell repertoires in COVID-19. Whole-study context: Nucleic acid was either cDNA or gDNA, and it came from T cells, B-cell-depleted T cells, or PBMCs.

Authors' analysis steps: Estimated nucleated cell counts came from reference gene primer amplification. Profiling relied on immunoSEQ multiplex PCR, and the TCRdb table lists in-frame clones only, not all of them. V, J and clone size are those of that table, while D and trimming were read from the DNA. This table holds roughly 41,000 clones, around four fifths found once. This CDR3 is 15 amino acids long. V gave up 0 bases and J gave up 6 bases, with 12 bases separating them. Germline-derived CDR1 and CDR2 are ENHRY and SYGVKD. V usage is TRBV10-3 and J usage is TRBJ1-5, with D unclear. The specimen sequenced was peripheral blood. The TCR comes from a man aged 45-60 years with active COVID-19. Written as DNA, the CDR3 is TGTGCCATCAGTGAGTCCGCAGGTCTGAGTCAGCCCCAGCATTTT. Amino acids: CAISESAGLSQPQHF.